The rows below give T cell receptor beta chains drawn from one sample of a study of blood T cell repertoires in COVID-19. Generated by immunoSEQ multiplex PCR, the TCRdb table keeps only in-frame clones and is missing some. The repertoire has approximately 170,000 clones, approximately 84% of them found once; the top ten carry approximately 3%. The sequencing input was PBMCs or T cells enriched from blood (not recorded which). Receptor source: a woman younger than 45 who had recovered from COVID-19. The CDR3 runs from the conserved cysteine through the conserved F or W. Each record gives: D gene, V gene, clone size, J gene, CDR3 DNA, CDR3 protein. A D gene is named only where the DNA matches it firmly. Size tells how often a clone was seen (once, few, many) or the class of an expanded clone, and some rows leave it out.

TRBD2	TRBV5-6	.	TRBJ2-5	TGTGCCAGCAGCTTGTTACCCGGGACTAGCGGCGGACAAGAGACCCAGTACTTC	CASSLLPGTSGGQETQYF
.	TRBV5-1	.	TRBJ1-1	TGCGCCAGCAGCTTAGCGGGGCGGGGGAACACTGAAGCTTTCTTT	CASSLAGRGNTEAFF
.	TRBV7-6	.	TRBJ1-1	TGTGCCAGCAGCGCCCGCGGGGGATATACTGAAGCTTTCTTT	CASSARGGYTEAFF
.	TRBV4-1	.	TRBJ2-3	TGCGCCAGCAGCCAGAGGGAAACAGATACGCAGTATTTT	CASSQRETDTQYF
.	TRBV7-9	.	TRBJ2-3	TGTGCCAGCAGCTTAGACCTTTCAAAGGGGGGGGCCACAGATACGCAGTATTTT	CASSLDLSKGGATDTQYF
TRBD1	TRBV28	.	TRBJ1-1	TGTGCCAGCAGTTTTACCCGGCCGGGACAGGGTGACACTGAAGCTTTCTTT	CASSFTRPGQGDTEAFF
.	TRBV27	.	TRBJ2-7	TGTGCCAGCAGTTTATCGATGGCGGGTGGCTACGAGCAGTACTTC	CASSLSMAGGYEQYF
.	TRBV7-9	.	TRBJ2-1	TGTGCCAGCAGCTTACATCAGGGTGAGCCGTTCTTC	CASSLHQGEPFF
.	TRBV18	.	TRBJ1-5	TGTGCCAGCTCACCAGGAGGACAGTCCTTAACGCCCCAGCATTTT	CASSPGGQSLTPQHF
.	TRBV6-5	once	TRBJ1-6	TGTGCCAGCACTCTTCGGCGGGGTTCACCCCTCCACTTT	CASTLRRGSPLHF
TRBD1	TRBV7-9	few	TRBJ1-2	TGTGCCAGCAGCCCCCAGACAGGGACCTATGGCTACACCTTC	CASSPQTGTYGYTF
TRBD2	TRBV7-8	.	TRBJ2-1	TGTGCCAGCAGCCGTTTACTAGCGGGATCCTACAATGAGCAGTTCTTC	CASSRLLAGSYNEQFF
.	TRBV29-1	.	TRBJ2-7	TGCAGCGTTGAATGGGGTAGCGCCTTCGAGCAGTACTTC	CSVEWGSAFEQYF
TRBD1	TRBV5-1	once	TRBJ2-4	TGCGCCAGCAGCTTGGGATCCGGACAGGGCAAAAACATTCAGTACTTC	CASSLGSGQGKNIQYF
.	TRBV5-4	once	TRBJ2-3	TGTGCCAGCAGCCCGGGTGGAGTCACAGATACGCAGTATTTT	CASSPGGVTDTQYF
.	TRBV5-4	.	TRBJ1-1	TGTGCCAGCAGCTTTTTAGCGACTGGGAACACTGAAGCTTTCTTT	CASSFLATGNTEAFF
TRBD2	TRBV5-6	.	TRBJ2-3	TGTGCCAGCAGCTTGAGAGGGACTAGTTCTAGCACAGATACGCAGTATTTT	CASSLRGTSSSTDTQYF
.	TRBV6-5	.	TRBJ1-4	TGTGCCAGCAGTTCAGGGGCTGTTAATGAAAAACTGTTTTTT	CASSSGAVNEKLFF
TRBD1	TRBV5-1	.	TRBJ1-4	TGCGCCAGCAGCTTGGCCGAAGGGACAGGGGCCGTTCTGTTTTTT	CASSLAEGTGAVLFF
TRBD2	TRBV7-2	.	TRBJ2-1	TGTGCCAGCAGCTTAGCGACATCTAGCGGGGGCCATGAGCAGTTCTTC	CASSLATSSGGHEQFF
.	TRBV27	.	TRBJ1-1	TGTGCCAGCAGTTTCCAGGGGAGTACTGAAGCTTTCTTT	CASSFQGSTEAFF
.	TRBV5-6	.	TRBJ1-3	TGTGCCAGCAGTTACTTCCAGGGATCGGACACCATATATTTT	CASSYFQGSDTIYF